This entry features one TCR beta chain sequence. This record comes from a study of blood T cell repertoires in COVID-19. On the study more broadly: Nucleic acid was either cDNA or gDNA, and it came from T cells, B-cell-depleted T cells, or PBMCs.

Germline V gene sequence: CDR1 SGHAT, CDR2 FQNNGV. Trimming cost V 5 bases and J 7 bases, with 20 bases left between them. The CDR3 runs to 16 residues. Here immunoSEQ multiplex PCR was the method, and the copy in TCRdb shows in-frame clones only, minus some. This sample has some 350,000 clones; 88% occur once, and the top ten carry more than 5.5%. The rearrangement links TRBV11-2 to TRBJ1-4; D uncertain. This clonotype originated in a woman between 65 and 79 years old with COVID-19, enrolled during active disease. The sequenced sample consisted of peripheral blood. The CDR3 DNA is TGTGCCAGCAGCCTGGGAGGTTTTGAAGGGTTTGAAAAACTGTTTTTT. It specifies CASSLGGFEGFEKLFF.